The rows below give T cell receptor beta chains drawn from one sample of a study of T cell repertoires in cytomegalovirus infection. Each CDR3 protein gets one entry after TCRdb re-called the reads with MiXCR. The sample contains about 360,000 distinct CDR3 sequences, 18% of which appear only once. Specimen: PBMCs. These receptors were collected from a human donor in good health (CMV status not recorded). Some clones in this sample may be carry-over from other donors' samples. Each CDR3 is given with its conserved first and last residue. The D gene is left open where the match is weak. Clone size is shown for a subset of rows, as once, few, many or a class of expanded clone.

TRBV6-5	-	TRBJ1-3	-	CASSSRSYSGNTIYF	TGTGCCAGCAGTTCCCGGAGCTACTCTGGAAACACCATATATTTT
TRBV14	-	TRBJ2-7	TRBD1	CASSNTGTGGWNEQYF	TGTGCCAGCAGCAACACCGGGACAGGGGGCTGGAACGAGCAGTACTTC
TRBV6-6	many	TRBJ1-5	-	CASTLGGNSNQPQHF	TGTGCCAGCACCCTAGGGGGTAATAGCAATCAGCCCCAGCATTTT
TRBV4-1	many	TRBJ2-5	-	CASSQDYPGPQETQYF	TGCGCCAGCAGCCAAGATTACCCTGGTCCCCAAGAGACCCAGTACTTC
TRBV12-3/TRBV12-4	many	TRBJ1-5	-	CASSPGRDQPQHF	TGTGCCAGCAGTCCGGGAAGGGATCAGCCCCAGCATTTT
TRBV5-4	few	TRBJ1-2	-	CASSFAGGAYSYGYTF	TGTGCCAGCAGCTTCGCCGGGGGCGCATATAGCTATGGCTACACCTTC
TRBV5-1	-	TRBJ2-1	TRBD1	CASSRQGSRSSYNEQFF	TGCGCCAGCAGCCGACAGGGGTCCCGGAGCTCCTACAATGAGCAGTTCTTC
TRBV18	many	TRBJ1-5	-	CASSPGQMNNQPQHF	TGTGCCAGCTCACCCGGACAGATGAACAATCAGCCCCAGCATTTT
TRBV30	-	TRBJ1-1	-	CAWSRSGVEAFF	TGTGCCTGGAGTAGGAGTGGTGTTGAAGCTTTCTTT
TRBV7-2	many	TRBJ1-2	-	CASAIPWGFGYGYTF	TGTGCCAGCGCCATCCCTTGGGGGTTCGGCTATGGCTACACCTTC
TRBV7-2	many	TRBJ2-3	-	CASSLGGGRRGTQYF	TGTGCCAGCAGCTTGGGGGGGGGCAGGCGGGGTACGCAGTATTTT
TRBV18	-	TRBJ1-4	-	CASSPPEATGREKLFF	TGTGCCAGCTCCCCTCCCGAGGCCACCGGTCGGGAAAAACTGTTTTTT